This record concerns one T cell receptor beta chain sequence. This sample is drawn from a study of blood T cell repertoires in COVID-19. Study in general: The origin of the acute and convalescent COVID-19 samples was the United States, Italy and Spain. In each case, the material was cDNA or gDNA derived from T cells, B-cell-depleted T cells, or PBMCs.

Generated by immunoSEQ multiplex PCR, the TCRdb table keeps only in-frame clones and is missing some. The sample includes some 320,000 clones, roughly 85% of them seen just once. Cohorts were assigned according to the clinical history that participants reported. Each exposed participant met a COVID-19 case in the 2 weeks preceding study entry. V shed 1 base and J shed 7 bases, with 12 bases lying between them. Germline CDR1 is MDHEN and CDR2 is SYDVKM. The length of the CDR3 is 14 residues. Sequencing was done on a sample of PBMCs or T cells enriched from blood (not recorded which). This chain joins TRBV28 and TRBJ2-3; D perhaps matches TRBD1 (5 bases). The receptor was derived from a woman between 25 and 40 years old who had been exposed to COVID-19. CDR3 region: CASSLLTVYNTQYF. CDR3 DNA: TGTGCCAGCAGTTTATTGACAGTATATAATACGCAGTATTTT.